This paragraph covers one TCR beta chain sequence. The source of the sample is a study of CD8 T cells in Susac syndrome. This CDR3 comprises 19 residues. J lost 1 base, V lost 3 bases, and 11 bases had no gene match. Reverse transcription used about 0.45 to 1 ug RNA and random hexamers. The CDR3 of TCR beta was amplified by immunoSEQ multiplex PCR across 54 Vbeta and 13 Jbeta. TCRdb itself ran the immunoSEQ multiplex PCR reads through MiXCR, one entry per CDR3 protein. The sample holds under 200,000 distinct CDR3 sequences; around 94% are singletons and the top ten take approximately 0.11%. FACS was used to enrich TEMRA cells, whereas the CD8+ and CD4+ T cells were obtained by negative isolation.

Specimen: CD4+ T cells from PBMCs. This rearrangement joins TRBV12-3 or TRBV12-4 to TRBJ2-4; TRBD2 matches at 11 bases. The TCR sequence derives from a human donor with Susac syndrome. As DNA, the CDR3 is TGTGCCAGCAGTTTTAACGGGCTAGCGGGGGGCGGGGCCAAAAACATTCAGTACTTC. This codes for CASSFNGLAGGGAKNIQYF.